The 15 T cell receptor beta chains listed next were all sequenced from one sample in a study of shared clonotypes between healthy human individuals. Assay used: immunoSEQ multiplex PCR; TCRdb lists only in-frame clones, some missing. The profile shows about 1 million clones, about 84% of them singletons. The material sequenced was memory CD4+ T cells from PBMCs. Subset noted: CD45RA-negative fraction. Receptors were obtained from a man younger than 30 in good health. Some clones in this sample may be carry-over from other donors' samples.

V is TRBV2 and J is TRBJ1-5; no clear D gene. This CDR3 region has 11 residues. Trimming left V 4 bases short and J 5 bases short, with 3 bases between. Germline V gene lookup returns CDR1 SNHLY and CDR2 FYNNEI. CDR3 sequence (DNA): TGTGCCAGCAGTGGCGATCAGCCCCAGCATTTT. It translates to CASSGDQPQHF.

This clone was detected only a few times. This chain connects TRBV5-1 to TRBJ1-1; D is ambiguous. The germline V and J ends were trimmed by 1 base and 0 bases, with 10 bases remaining between them. Germline loops: CDR1 SGHRS, CDR2 YFSETQ. This CDR3 has 15 amino acids. CDR3 residues: CASSLSGQVNTEAFF. In nucleotides, the CDR3 is TGCGCCAGCAGCTTGTCCGGCCAGGTGAACACTGAAGCTTTCTTT.

The genes are TRBV28 and TRBJ2-7; 7 nucleotides line up with TRBD1. Germline trimming cut 6 bases from V and 4 bases from J; bases unmatched to any gene: 9. This CDR3 has 14 amino acids. CDR1 is MDHEN, CDR2 SYDVKM, per germline. This CDR3 is CASSGPGQLYEQYF. The CDR3 coding sequence is TGTGCCAGCAGCGGACCGGGACAGCTATACGAGCAGTACTTC.

The V gene is TRBV7-9, the J gene TRBJ2-3, with 8 bases that match TRBD1. CDR3 size: 14 residues. Germline V gene sequence: CDR1 SEHNR, CDR2 FQNEAQ (reference sequence). J was trimmed by 6 bases and V by 3 bases; bases with no gene match: 5. The CDR3 here is CASSLGQVFDTQYF. DNA of the CDR3: TGTGCCAGCAGCTTGGGACAGGTATTCGATACGCAGTATTTT.

A note on this clone: One end of the junction does not line up with germline, which may come from a read error. Other DNA sequences within the sample encode an identical CDR3. The rearrangement joins TRBV7-9 to TRBJ2-7; 7 bases are shared with TRBD1. Germline values: CDR1 SEHNR, CDR2 FQNEAQ (reference sequence). The CDR3 contains 13 residues. CDR3 sequence: CASSSIRGHEQYF. CDR3 coding DNA: TGTGCCAGTAGCTCCATAAGGGGGCACGAGCAGTACTTC.

This chain's CDR3 is CASSLGGQGGKLFF. The CDR3 DNA reads as TGTGCCAGCAGCTTAGGGGGACAGGGGGGAAAACTGTTTTTT. This chain connects TRBV7-8 to TRBJ1-4; TRBD1 aligns across 11 bases. Trimming cost V 1 base and J 10 bases; bases outside gene matches: 2. Germline V gene data show CDR1 as SGHVS and CDR2 as FQNEAQ. CDR3 length equals 14 residues.

The chain has TRBV5-4 and TRBJ1-4, with D perhaps matching TRBD1 (6 bases). The CDR3 is made up of 14 amino acids. V gave up 4 bases and J gave up 7 bases, with 14 bases separating them. The germline V gene has CDR1 SGHNT and CDR2 YYREEE (reference sequence). The CDR3 DNA reads TGTGCCAGCAGCGTGACAGGTGGGAGTGAAAAACTGTTTTTT. Its translation is CASSVTGGSEKLFF.

The V call is TRBV5-1, the J call TRBJ1-1; the match to TRBD1 covers 8 bases. Germline V gene lookup returns CDR1 SGHRS and CDR2 YFSETQ. The CDR3 is 13 residues long. Germline trimming cut 4 bases from V and 5 bases from J; bases unmatched to any gene: 4. The chain's CDR3 is CASSQTGVTEAFF. The CDR3 DNA reads TGCGCCAGCAGCCAGACAGGGGTAACTGAAGCTTTCTTT.

This rearrangement joins TRBV19 to TRBJ2-5; 8 bases fit TRBD2. The J segment lost 5 bases and the V segment lost 3 bases, leaving 11 bases of the junction unmatched. Germline-derived CDR1 and CDR2 are LNHDA and SQIVND (reference sequence). This CDR3 contains 16 residues. CDR3 in amino acids: CASSIERELGGETQYF. The DNA of the CDR3 is TGTGCCAGTAGTATCGAGCGGGAGCTTGGAGGGGAGACCCAGTACTTC.

V is TRBV18 and J is TRBJ2-1; 9 bases line up with TRBD2. The germline gives CDR1 KGHSH, CDR2 LQKENI. The V segment lost 1 base and the J segment 1 base; nucleotides outside the gene matches: 2. The CDR3 is 16 residues long. As DNA, the CDR3 is TGTGCCAGCTCACCACTAAGCGGGAGGTCCTACAATGAGCAGTTCTTC. This gives the protein CASSPLSGRSYNEQFF.

The chain couples TRBV11-3 to TRBJ2-1; no clear D. This CDR3 contains 13 residues. The V end lost 3 bases, the J end lost 9 bases, and 12 bases lay between the germline ends. Germline V gene lookup returns CDR1 SGHNT and CDR2 YENEEA. CDR3 amino acids: CASSFDFRSEQFF. Written as DNA, the CDR3 is TGTGCCAGCAGCTTCGACTTCAGGAGTGAGCAGTTCTTC.

The chain is built from TRBV9 and TRBJ2-5, with a possible D match to TRBD2 (5 bases). This CDR3 has 17 residues. Trimming shortened V by 3 bases and J by 1 base, and 19 bases separated the two germline ends. Germline CDR1 reads SGDLS; CDR2 reads YYNGEE. CDR3 in amino acids: CASSESLRGRLQETQYF. As DNA, the CDR3 is TGTGCCAGCAGCGAAAGCCTGAGAGGGCGCCTCCAAGAGACCCAGTACTTC.

The rearrangement links TRBV18 to TRBJ1-1, with D maybe TRBD1 (5 bases). The germline V and J ends were trimmed by 1 base and 11 bases, with 20 bases remaining between them. The CDR3 covers 15 residues. Per the germline V gene, CDR1 is KGHSH and CDR2 is LQKENI. CDR3 region: CASSPRQGELGTAFF. The CDR3 bases are TGTGCCAGCTCACCACGGCAGGGTGAATTGGGTACGGCTTTCTTT.

The table lists this clone with many counts. The CDR3 spells CASSTLTSGRLTGELFF. DNA for the CDR3: TGTGCCAGCAGCACCCTGACTAGCGGGAGGTTAACCGGGGAGCTGTTTTTT. The genes are TRBV5-5 and TRBJ2-2, with TRBD2 matching 13 bases. The CDR3 has 17 residues. Trimming cost V 4 bases and J 5 bases; bases outside gene matches: 8. Germline loops: CDR1 SGHKS, CDR2 YYEKEE (reference sequence).

The chain combines TRBV7-2 with TRBJ2-7; a weak D match, TRBD1 (6 bases). This CDR3 has 15 amino acids. CDR1 and CDR2 (germline): SGHTA, FQGNSA. V lost 2 bases to trimming and J lost 1 base, with 12 bases between them. For the CDR3, the DNA is TGTGCCAGCAGCTTAAGTACAGGGAAATCCTACGAGCAGTACTTC. Translated, it gives CASSLSTGKSYEQYF.